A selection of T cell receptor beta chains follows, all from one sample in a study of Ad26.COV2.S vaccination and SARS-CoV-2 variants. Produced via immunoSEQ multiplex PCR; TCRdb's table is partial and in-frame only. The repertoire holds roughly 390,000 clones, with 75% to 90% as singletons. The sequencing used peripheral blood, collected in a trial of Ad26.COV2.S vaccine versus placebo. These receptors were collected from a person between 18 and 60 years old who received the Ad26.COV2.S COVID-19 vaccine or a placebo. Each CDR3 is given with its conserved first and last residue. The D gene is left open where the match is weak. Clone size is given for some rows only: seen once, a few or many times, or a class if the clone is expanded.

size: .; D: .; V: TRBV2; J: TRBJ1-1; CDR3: CASSARARENTEAFF; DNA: TGTGCCAGCAGCGCGAGGGCCAGGGAGAACACTGAAGCTTTCTTT
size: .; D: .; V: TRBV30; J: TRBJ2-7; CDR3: CAWSEGREHEQYF; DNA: TGTGCCTGGAGTGAGGGCAGGGAACACGAGCAGTACTTC
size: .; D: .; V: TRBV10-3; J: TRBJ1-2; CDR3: CAISPYRGTSLFLSYTF; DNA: TGTGCCATCAGTCCTTACCGGGGAACTAGCCTCTTCCTTAGCTACACCTTC
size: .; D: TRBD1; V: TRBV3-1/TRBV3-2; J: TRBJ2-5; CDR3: CASSTNTGEETQYF; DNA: TGTGCCAGCAGCACAAATACAGGGGAAGAGACCCAGTACTTC
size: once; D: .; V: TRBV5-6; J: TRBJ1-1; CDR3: CASSLSTEAFF; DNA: TGTGCCAGCAGCTTGAGCACTGAAGCTTTCTTT
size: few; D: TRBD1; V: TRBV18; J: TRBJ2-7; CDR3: CASSPTGDEQYF; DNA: TGTGCCAGCTCACCCACAGGGGACGAGCAGTACTTC
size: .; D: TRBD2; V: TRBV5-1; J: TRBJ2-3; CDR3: CASKLAVLEDTQYF; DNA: TGCGCCAGCAAGCTAGCGGTGTTGGAAGATACGCAGTATTTT
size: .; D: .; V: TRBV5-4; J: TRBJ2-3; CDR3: CASSFLGGQTDTQYF; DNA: TGTGCCAGCAGCTTCCTGGGGGGGCAGACAGATACGCAGTATTTT
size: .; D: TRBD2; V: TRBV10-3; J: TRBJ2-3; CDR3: CAISGLAGGQDTQYF; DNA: TGTGCCATCTCAGGACTAGCGGGGGGGCAAGATACGCAGTATTTT
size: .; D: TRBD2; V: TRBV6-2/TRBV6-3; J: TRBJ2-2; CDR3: CASSRNPGLENTGELFF; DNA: TGTGCCAGCAGTAGAAACCCGGGACTAGAGAACACCGGGGAGCTGTTTTTT
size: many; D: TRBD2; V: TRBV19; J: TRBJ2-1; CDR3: CASTKSGGGEYNEQFF; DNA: TGTGCCAGTACCAAATCGGGCGGGGGGGAGTACAATGAGCAGTTCTTC
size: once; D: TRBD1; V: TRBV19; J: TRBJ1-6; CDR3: CASKDRENSPLHF; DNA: TGTGCCAGTAAGGACAGGGAAAATTCACCCCTCCACTTT
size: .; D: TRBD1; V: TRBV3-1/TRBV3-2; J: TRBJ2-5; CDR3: CASSPGTAGYQETQYF; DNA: TGTGCCAGCAGCCCCGGGACAGCCGGCTATCAAGAGACCCAGTACTTC
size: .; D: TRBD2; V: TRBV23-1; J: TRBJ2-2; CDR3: CASSLKRGDTGELFF; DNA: TGCGCCAGCAGTCTCAAGCGGGGGGACACCGGGGAGCTGTTTTTT
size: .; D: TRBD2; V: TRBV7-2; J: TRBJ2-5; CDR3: CASSDTSGGRETQYF; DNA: TGTGCCAGCAGCGACACTAGCGGGGGACGGGAGACCCAGTACTTC
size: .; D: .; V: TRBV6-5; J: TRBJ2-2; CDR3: CASRPQPGSAGELFF; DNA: TGTGCCAGCAGGCCCCAGCCCGGTAGCGCCGGGGAGCTGTTTTTT
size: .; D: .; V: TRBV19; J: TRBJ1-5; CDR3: CASSTRIYSNQPQHF; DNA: TGTGCCAGTAGTACGAGGATATATAGCAATCAGCCCCAGCATTTT
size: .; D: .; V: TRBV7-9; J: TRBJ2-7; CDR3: CASSLSGGYEQYF; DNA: TGTGCCAGCAGCTTGTCCGGGGGCTACGAGCAGTACTTC
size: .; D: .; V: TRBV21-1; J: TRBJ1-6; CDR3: CASRTAGVSPLHF; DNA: TGTGCCAGCAGGACGGCAGGGGTATCACCCCTCCACTTT
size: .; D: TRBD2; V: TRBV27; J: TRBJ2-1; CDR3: CASSLTPGLENEQFF; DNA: TGTGCCAGCAGTTTAACGCCGGGACTAGAGAATGAGCAGTTCTTC
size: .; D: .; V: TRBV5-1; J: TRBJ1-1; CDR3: CASSSTENTEAFF; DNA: TGCGCCAGCAGCTCGACCGAGAACACTGAAGCTTTCTTT
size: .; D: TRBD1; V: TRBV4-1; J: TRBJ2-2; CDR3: CASSQGGRGPTGELFF; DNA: TGCGCCAGCAGCCAAGGAGGCAGGGGGCCCACCGGGGAGCTGTTTTTT
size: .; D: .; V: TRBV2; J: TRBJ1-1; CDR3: CASSVWTEAFF; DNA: TGTGCCAGCAGTGTTTGGACTGAAGCTTTCTTT
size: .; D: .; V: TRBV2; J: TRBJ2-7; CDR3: CASSDVQWYEQYF; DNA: TGTGCCAGCAGTGATGTACAGTGGTACGAGCAGTACTTC
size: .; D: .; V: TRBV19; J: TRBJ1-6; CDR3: CATRDDSYNSPLHF; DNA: TGTGCCACCAGGGACGACTCCTATAATTCACCCCTCCACTTT
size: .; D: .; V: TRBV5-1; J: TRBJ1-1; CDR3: CASSLPGNTEAFF; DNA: TGCGCCAGCAGCTTGCCGGGGAACACTGAAGCTTTCTTT
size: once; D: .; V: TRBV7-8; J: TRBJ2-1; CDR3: CASSPRNEQFF; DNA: TGTGCCAGCAGCCCTAGGAATGAGCAGTTCTTC
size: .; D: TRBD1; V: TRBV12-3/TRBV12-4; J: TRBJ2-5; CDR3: CASSPTGGETQYF; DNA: TGTGCCAGCAGCCCGACAGGGGGGGAGACCCAGTACTTC
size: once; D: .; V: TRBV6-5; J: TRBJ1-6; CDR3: CATRVIPTGSPLHF; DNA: TGTGCCACCAGGGTAATTCCAACAGGGTCACCCCTCCACTTT
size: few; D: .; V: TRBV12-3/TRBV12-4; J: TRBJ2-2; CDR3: CASSLTGTGELFF; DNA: TGTGCCAGCAGTCTAACGGGGACCGGGGAGCTGTTTTTT
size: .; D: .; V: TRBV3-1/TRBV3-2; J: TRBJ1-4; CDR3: CASSQGDEKLFF; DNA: TGTGCCAGCAGCCAGGGGGACGAAAAACTGTTTTTT
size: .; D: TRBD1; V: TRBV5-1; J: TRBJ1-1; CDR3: CASSLAQRLGQLPEAFF; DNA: TGCGCCAGCAGCTTGGCCCAACGACTGGGACAGCTGCCTGAAGCTTTCTTT
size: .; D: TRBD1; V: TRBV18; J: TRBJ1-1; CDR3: CASSPPRTGLAAEAFF; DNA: TGTGCCAGCTCACCTCCTCGGACAGGACTTGCGGCTGAAGCTTTCTTT
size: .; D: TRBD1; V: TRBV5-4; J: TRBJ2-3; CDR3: CASSFRGPRTDTQYF; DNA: TGTGCCAGCAGCTTCAGGGGGCCGCGCACAGATACGCAGTATTTT
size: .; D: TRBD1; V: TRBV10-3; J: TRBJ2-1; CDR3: CAISESRTGDINEQFF; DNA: TGTGCCATCAGTGAGTCTAGGACAGGGGATATCAATGAGCAGTTCTTC
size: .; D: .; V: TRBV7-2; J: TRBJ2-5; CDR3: CASSLNGARETQYF; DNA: TGTGCCAGCAGCTTAAATGGTGCCCGGGAGACCCAGTACTTC
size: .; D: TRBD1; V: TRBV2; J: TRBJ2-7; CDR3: CASSDGTGIAHEQYF; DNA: TGTGCCAGCAGTGACGGGACAGGGATCGCCCACGAGCAGTACTTC
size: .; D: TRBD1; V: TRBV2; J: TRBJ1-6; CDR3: CARKDRDNSPLHF; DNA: TGTGCCAGAAAGGACAGGGATAATTCACCCCTCCACTTT
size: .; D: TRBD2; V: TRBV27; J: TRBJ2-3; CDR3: CASSSSPSGGPTHTQYF; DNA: TGTGCCAGCAGTTCCAGTCCTAGCGGGGGACCCACACATACGCAGTATTTT
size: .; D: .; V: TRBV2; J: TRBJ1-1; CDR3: CASSEVPDEAFF; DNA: TGTGCCAGCAGTGAAGTCCCGGACGAAGCTTTCTTT